The 5 T cell receptor beta chains below come from one sample, sequenced in a study of blood T cell repertoires in COVID-19. Sequenced by immunoSEQ multiplex PCR; TCRdb stores in-frame clones only, minus some. The sample has around 460,000 clones, 70% to 90% seen once. Sequences were obtained from peripheral blood. The receptors shown here come from a man in his late teens or twenties with COVID-19, enrolled during active disease.

This clone was found once. V and J are TRBV10-1 and TRBJ1-5; 8 positions match TRBD1. This CDR3 region has 14 residues. Germline CDR1 is WNHNN and CDR2 is SYGVQD (reference sequence). V trimming: 3 bases; J trimming: 9 bases; junction bases outside the gene matches: 7. DNA for the CDR3: TGCGCCAGCAGTGACAGGGGGCCGCCGCTGCCCCAGCATTTT. Translating it yields CASSDRGPPLPQHF.

This chain connects TRBV6-6 to TRBJ2-3; tentatively, D is TRBD2 (5 bases). Germline CDR1 is MNHNY and CDR2 is SVGAGI (reference sequence). The CDR3 totals 14 residues. Trimming removed 2 bases at V and 2 bases at J, with 8 bases between. CDR3: CASSYPTTTDTQYF. The CDR3 DNA reads TGTGCCAGCAGTTACCCGACTACCACAGATACGCAGTATTTT.

The rearrangement links TRBV5-1 to TRBJ1-4; D is ambiguous. The V and J ends lost 0 bases and 2 bases respectively, with 11 bases between them. This CDR3 is built from 16 residues. In germline, CDR1 is SGHRS, CDR2 YFSETQ. CDR3 bases: TGCGCCAGCAGCTTGGCCCCAGTTTCGACTAATGAAAAACTGTTTTTT. Translated, it gives CASSLAPVSTNEKLFF. Full variable domain (outside the CDR3, taken from reference TRBV5-1 and TRBJ1-4): KAGVTQTPRYLIKTRGQQVTLSCSPISGHRSVSWYQQTPGQGLQFLFEYFSETQRNKGNFPGRFSGRQFSNSRSEMNVSTLELGDSALYLCASSLAPVSTNEKLFFGSGTQLSVL.

The table lists this clone with a few counts. This chain joins TRBV10-1 and TRBJ2-7; a weak D match, TRBD1 (6 bases). Germline lookup yields CDR1 WNHNN and CDR2 SYGVQD (reference sequence). The CDR3 spans 13 residues. Trimming removed 3 bases at V and 6 bases at J, with 12 bases between. DNA for the CDR3: TGCGCCAGCAGTGACCCACAGGGCAGCGAGCAGTACTTC. Its protein product is CASSDPQGSEQYF.

The chain has TRBV7-9 and TRBJ2-1; 9 bases fit TRBD1. J was trimmed by 8 bases and V by 4 bases; bases with no gene match: 3. Germline V gene lookup returns CDR1 SEHNR and CDR2 FQNEAQ (reference sequence). CDR3 length equals 13 residues. The CDR3: CASSWGQGDEQFF. The CDR3 DNA reads TGTGCCAGCAGCTGGGGACAGGGCGATGAGCAGTTCTTC.